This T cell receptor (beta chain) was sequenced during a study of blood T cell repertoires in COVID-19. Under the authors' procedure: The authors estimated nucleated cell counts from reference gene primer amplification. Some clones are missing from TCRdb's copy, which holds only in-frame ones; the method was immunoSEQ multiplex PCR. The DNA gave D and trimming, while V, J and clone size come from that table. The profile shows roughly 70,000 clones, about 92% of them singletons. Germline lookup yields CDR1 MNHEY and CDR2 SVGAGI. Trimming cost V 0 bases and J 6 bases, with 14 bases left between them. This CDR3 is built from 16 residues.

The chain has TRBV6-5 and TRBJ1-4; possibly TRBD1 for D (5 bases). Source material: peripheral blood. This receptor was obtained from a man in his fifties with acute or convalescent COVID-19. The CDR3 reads CASSYSRGARYEKLFF. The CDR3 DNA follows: TGTGCCAGCAGTTACTCCCGTGGGGCCCGGTATGAAAAACTGTTTTTT.